The clone carrying this TCR beta chain showed up just a few times. These data originate in a study of sequential checkpoint blockade in melanoma. Sample treatment: randomized to nivolumab then ipilimumab (arm A) or the reverse (arm B). No patient had prior DNA-damaging chemotherapy. Data came from immunoSEQ multiplex PCR; TCRdb stores just in-frame clones and leaves some out. This sample has about 4,000 clones, with 20% to 25% found just once. The source is a human donor with melanoma. This specimen was tumor tissue (inferred from file names), taken from a patient given nivolumab and ipilimumab in sequence.

The DNA of the CDR3 is TGTGCCAGCAGTTACCAGAGAAAGGGAAGAAACACCATATATTTT. Protein: CASSYQRKGRNTIYF. The rearrangement uses TRBV6-8 and TRBJ1-3; no clear D. The germline gives CDR1 MNHGY, CDR2 SAAAGT. With 2 bases removed from V and 5 bases from J, the gap between germline ends came to 13 bases. CDR3 size: 15 residues.